The T cell receptor (beta chain) described here comes from a study of T cell repertoires in cytomegalovirus infection. The wider study: Indications of both CMV infection and matching HLA type were provided by public TCR beta signatures. Study observations and caveats: In two of eight donors, the top clonotype was HLA-C-restricted CMV-specific.

About this clonotype: Its antigen remains unidentified.

In TCRdb, the reads were re-called with MiXCR into one record per CDR3 protein. The sample consists of about 110,000 distinct CDR3 sequences, under 50% of them appearing once. The V gene's germline CDR1 is DFQATT and CDR2 SNEGSKA (reference sequence). Between the trimmed V and J ends, which lost 0 bases and 0 bases, there was a span of 12 bases. There are 15 residues in the CDR3. The chain uses TRBV20-1 and TRBJ2-7; a possible D gene is TRBD1 (7 bases). The sequence was obtained from a human donor in good health (CMV status not recorded). Some clones in this sample may be carry-over from other donors' samples. Source: CD8+ T cells from cultured PBMCs, taken from culture after CMV antigen stimulation. CDR3 sequence reads: CSAREAGGSSYEQYF. As DNA, the CDR3 is TGCAGTGCTAGAGAAGCAGGGGGGAGCTCCTACGAGCAGTACTTC.